These 15 T cell receptor beta chains originate from one sample sequenced in a study of blood T cell repertoires in COVID-19. Clones were sequenced by immunoSEQ multiplex PCR, and TCRdb holds only the in-frame ones, with some missing. The sample lists about 120,000 clones, roughly 81% occurring once. Sequenced: peripheral blood. The source is a man aged 35-49 years with acute or convalescent COVID-19.

The genes are TRBV27 and TRBJ1-1, with a tentative D call TRBD1 (5 bases). The V and J ends lost 5 bases and 1 base respectively, with 17 bases between them. The CDR3 consists of 16 residues. CDR1 is MNHEY and CDR2 is SMNVEV in the germline V gene (reference sequence). The CDR3 bases are TGTGCCAGCAGTCCCCGAGCGGGGACGACGAACACTGAAGCTTTCTTT. Translating gives CASSPRAGTTNTEAFF.

This sequence joins TRBV12-3 or TRBV12-4 and TRBJ1-1; 7 bases are shared with TRBD1. The CDR3 runs to 13 residues. V lost 6 bases, J lost 5 bases, and 6 bases stayed unmatched. CDR3: CASSTQGVTEAFF. CDR3 coding DNA: TGTGCCAGCAGCACCCAGGGGGTTACTGAAGCTTTCTTT.

The V gene is TRBV3-1 (or the pseudogene TRBV3-2), the J gene TRBJ1-2; 8 nucleotides match TRBD1. V lost 1 base, J lost 0 bases, and 4 bases stayed unmatched. Germline CDR1 is LGHDT and CDR2 is YNNKEL (reference sequence). There are 16 residues in the CDR3. CDR3 DNA: TGTGCCAGCAGCCAAGGACAGGGGATTGCTAACTATGGCTACACCTTC. Translation gives CASSQGQGIANYGYTF.

The chain is built from TRBV4-1 and TRBJ2-3; TRBD2 might be the D (5 bases). The CDR3 is 16 amino acids. Trimming shortened V by 4 bases and J by 0 bases, and 14 bases separated the two germline ends. CDR1 MGHRA and CDR2 YSYEKL come from the germline V gene. CDR3 protein: CASSRQELGSTDTQYF. In DNA form, the CDR3 reads TGCGCCAGCAGCCGGCAGGAACTAGGAAGCACAGATACGCAGTATTTT.

The rearrangement uses TRBV30 and TRBJ2-2, with 9 positions matching TRBD2. The CDR3 has 15 residues. Germline V gene sequence: CDR1 GTSNPN, CDR2 SVGIG (reference sequence). The V gene end was trimmed by 4 bases and the J gene end by 5 bases; junction bases not matched to a gene: 8. The DNA for the CDR3 is TGTGCCTGGAACTTGGGGCTAGCGGGGACCGGGGAGCTGTTTTTT. It codes for CAWNLGLAGTGELFF.

The chain has TRBV27 and TRBJ1-4; no clear D. The V gene's germline CDR1 is MNHEY and CDR2 SMNVEV (reference sequence). V lost 2 bases and J lost 0, with 10 bases in between. The CDR3 is 16 residues long. CDR3 bases: TGTGCCAGCAGTTTAAACAGCTACGCAACTAATGAAAAACTGTTTTTT. Amino acids: CASSLNSYATNEKLFF.

V is TRBV19 and J is TRBJ2-6; 9 bases agree with TRBD1. Per the germline V gene, CDR1 is LNHDA and CDR2 is SQIVND (reference sequence). The CDR3 loop spans 16 amino acids. The V segment lost 4 bases and the J segment 4 bases; nucleotides outside the gene matches: 5. The CDR3 region has the DNA TGTGCCAGTAGTAGGGGGACAGGGTTAGGGGCCAACGTCCTGACTTTC. Translated: CASSRGTGLGANVLTF.

This chain links TRBV19 with TRBJ2-7, with 8 positions matching TRBD1. CDR3 size: 13 residues. The ends lost 4 bases at V and 4 bases at J; junction bases unmatched: 3. CDR1 and CDR2 from the germline V gene are LNHDA and SQIVND (reference sequence). CDR3 protein: CASSRGQEYEQYF. The CDR3, as DNA: TGTGCCAGTAGTAGGGGACAGGAATACGAGCAGTACTTC.

The rearrangement uses TRBV12-5 and TRBJ2-3, with 10 bases aligning to TRBD1. Germline CDR1 LGHNT, CDR2 FRNRAP. After removal of 0 bases from V and 7 bases from J, the junction contained 7 bases not matched to a gene. The CDR3 runs 16 residues. The CDR3 reads CASGLVIGQGVYTQYF. For the CDR3, the DNA is TGTGCTAGTGGTTTGGTAATAGGACAGGGGGTGTATACGCAGTATTTT.

The rearrangement uses TRBV9 and TRBJ2-5; 8 nucleotides agree with TRBD2. Germline values: CDR1 SGDLS, CDR2 YYNGEE. V trimming: 4 bases; J trimming: 3 bases; junction bases outside the gene matches: 8. CDR3 length: 15 amino acids. The CDR3 reads CASSKEGLVEETQYF. Written as DNA, the CDR3 is TGTGCCAGCAGCAAAGAGGGACTAGTGGAAGAGACCCAGTACTTC.

The genes are TRBV27 and TRBJ2-7; 8 nucleotides align to TRBD1. CDR3 length: 18 amino acids. V shed 0 bases, J shed 3 bases, and the junction held 13 bases outside the gene matches. Germline V gene lookup returns CDR1 MNHEY and CDR2 SMNVEV (reference sequence). The chain's CDR3 is CASSLSNPGAGGFYEQYF. As DNA, the CDR3 is TGTGCCAGCAGTTTATCGAACCCCGGGGCAGGGGGCTTCTACGAGCAGTACTTC.

The chain combines TRBV20-1 with TRBJ2-3; TRBD2 matches 8 bases. CDR3 length: 17 amino acids. CDR1 is DFQATT, CDR2 SNEGSKA, per germline (reference sequence). V shed 3 bases and J 0 bases; nucleotides not matched to a gene: 11. In DNA form, the CDR3 reads TGCAGTGCTAGTTTGTCGAGCGGGGGCGCTAGCACAGATACGCAGTATTTT. Translated: CSASLSSGGASTDTQYF.

CDR3 residues: CSVEDPPSSGNTIYF. The CDR3 nucleotides are TGCAGCGTTGAAGACCCTCCGAGCTCTGGAAACACCATATATTTT. This chain links TRBV29-1 with TRBJ1-3; D gene uncertain. Germline lookup yields CDR1 SQVTM and CDR2 ANQGSEA. Trimming removed 0 bases at V and 0 bases at J, with 9 bases between. CDR3 length: 15 residues.

This clone was found once. The chain links TRBV18 to TRBJ1-2, with a weak D call TRBD1 (5 bases). The ends were cut back, 1 base at V and 3 bases at J, with 12 bases in the middle. This CDR3 spans 15 amino acids. From germline, CDR1 is KGHSH and CDR2 LQKENI. The CDR3 DNA reads as TGTGCCAGCTCACCACTTTCGGGCAGGGACTATGGCTACACCTTC. It specifies CASSPLSGRDYGYTF.

The chain employs TRBV6-6 and TRBJ2-7; D perhaps matches TRBD1 (6 bases). Looked up from germline, CDR1 is MNHNY and CDR2 is SVGAGI (reference sequence). Deletions cut 6 bases from V and 3 bases from J, with 15 bases between. The CDR3 contains 14 residues. The CDR3 spells CASSLQGTGYEQYF. CDR3 coding DNA: TGTGCCAGCAGCCTACAGGGTACAGGCTACGAGCAGTACTTC.